Each of the 19 T cell receptor beta chains below was sequenced from the same sample in a study of OX40 agonist ivuxolimab in advanced cancers. TCRdb's copy holds only in-frame clones and misses some; the assay was immunoSEQ multiplex PCR. In the table there are 90,000 to 100,000 clones, approximately 95% of which are singletons. The starting material was CD4+ or CD8+ T cells sorted from blood, obtained in a trial of the OX40 agonist ivuxolimab. These receptors all come from an adult with an advanced solid tumor such as melanoma, head and neck, liver or kidney cancer.

This chain connects TRBV4-3 to TRBJ2-3, with D unclear. V was shortened by 0 bases and J by 4 bases, with 11 bases between the two germline ends. Per germline, CDR1 LGHNA and CDR2 YSLEER. The CDR3 is made up of 15 amino acids. The CDR3 DNA reads as TGCGCCAGCAGCCAAGATGTAGGGAACCCAGATACGCAGTATTTT. Residues: CASSQDVGNPDTQYF.

This chain uses TRBV5-4 with TRBJ1-1; D is unclear. This CDR3 comprises 13 residues. Germline V lookup: CDR1 SGHNT, CDR2 YYREEE (reference sequence). V shed 0 bases and J shed 0 bases, with 3 bases lying between them. Here the CDR3 DNA reads TGTGCCAGCAGCTTGGGCATGAACACTGAAGCTTTCTTT. This codes for CASSLGMNTEAFF.

The chain recombines TRBV27 with TRBJ2-1, with 10 bases matching TRBD2. V was clipped by 2 bases and J by 1 base; unmatched bases: 2. The CDR3 has 16 residues. Looked up from germline, CDR1 is MNHEY and CDR2 is SMNVEV (reference sequence). The CDR3: CASSLLAGESYNEQFF. The CDR3 DNA follows: TGTGCCAGCAGTTTACTAGCGGGAGAGTCCTACAATGAGCAGTTCTTC.

This clone is a singleton in its sample. V usage is TRBV4-2 and J usage is TRBJ2-7, with D tentatively TRBD2 (5 bases). The CDR3 sequence is 12 residues long. The germline gives CDR1 LGHNA, CDR2 YNFKEQ. Deletions cut 3 bases from V and 7 bases from J, with 10 bases between. The CDR3 is CASSQAPGEQYF. CDR3 sequence (DNA): TGTGCCAGCAGCCAGGCCCCGGGGGAGCAGTACTTC.

V gene TRBV5-4 combines with J gene TRBJ2-7; a weak D match, TRBD1 (5 bases). Germline V lookup: CDR1 SGHNT, CDR2 YYREEE (reference sequence). CDR3 length: 14 residues. V was pared by 0 bases and J by 7 bases, with 14 bases between. CDR3 region: CASSLGVGELEQYF. The CDR3 bases are TGTGCCAGCAGCTTGGGGGTAGGGGAATTGGAGCAGTACTTC.

J is TRBJ1-3 and V is TRBV4-3, with D unclear. Trimming removed 0 bases from V and 2 bases from J, with 5 bases in between. The germline gives CDR1 LGHNA, CDR2 YSLEER. The CDR3 contains 14 residues. CDR3 region: CASSQDRTGNTIYF. CDR3 DNA sequence: TGCGCCAGCAGCCAAGATAGAACTGGAAACACCATATATTTT.

The chain links TRBV21-1 to TRBJ2-7; the table names TRBD1, a call not compared with the DNA. TRBV21-1 is listed as a pseudogene. The CDR3 runs 17 residues. CDR3 amino acids: CASSIKVRDTEPHEQYF. The CDR3 nucleotides are TGTGCCAGCAGCATAAAGGTCCGGGACACAGAGCCCCACGAGCAGTACTTC.

The rearrangement links TRBV5-1 to TRBJ2-5; D gene uncertain. This CDR3 comprises 16 residues. Trimming left V 2 bases short and J 0 bases short, with 14 bases between. Germline-derived CDR1 and CDR2 are SGHRS and YFSETQ. The chain's CDR3 is CASSFSLAGYQETQYF. As DNA, the CDR3 is TGCGCCAGCAGCTTCTCTTTAGCAGGATACCAAGAGACCCAGTACTTC.

The rearrangement joins TRBV5-6 to TRBJ2-5; D gene unclear. V lost 3 bases, J lost 5 bases, and 14 bases lay in between. Germline CDR1 SGHDT, CDR2 YYEEEE. The CDR3 is 14 residues long. The CDR3 nucleotides read TGTGCCAGCAGCTCGGACCTAATGGGGGAGACCCAGTACTTC. Translating gives CASSSDLMGETQYF.

The V call is TRBV27, the J call TRBJ1-1; D possibly corresponds to TRBD1 (5 bases). Germline assignment: CDR1 MNHEY and CDR2 SMNVEV (reference sequence). V was pared by 3 bases and J by 3 bases, with 11 bases between. This CDR3 is 14 amino acids long. The CDR3 sequence is CASSFSGMDTEAFF. As DNA, the CDR3 is TGTGCCAGCAGTTTTTCAGGGATGGACACTGAAGCTTTCTTT.

This clone was found once. The J gene is TRBJ2-1, the V gene TRBV27; D unresolved. The germline CDR1 and CDR2 sequences are MNHEY and SMNVEV (reference sequence). V dropped 6 bases and J dropped 0 bases, with 9 bases sitting between them. The CDR3 has 14 amino acids. CDR3 region: CASRGPSSYNEQFF. The CDR3 coding sequence is TGTGCCAGCAGAGGACCGAGCTCCTACAATGAGCAGTTCTTC.

The rearrangement uses TRBV7-9 and TRBJ1-3; D is uncertain. V lost 5 bases, J lost 0 bases, and 11 bases lay in between. The CDR3 covers 15 residues. CDR1 and CDR2 from the germline V gene are SEHNR and FQNEAQ (reference sequence). The CDR3 loop reads CASSIRSVSGNTIYF. DNA of the CDR3: TGTGCCAGCAGCATACGTTCGGTCTCTGGAAACACCATATATTTT.

The rearrangement uses TRBV5-4 and TRBJ1-1, with D tentatively TRBD1 (5 bases). Trimming removed 2 bases at V and 2 bases at J, with 10 bases between. CDR1 is SGHNT and CDR2 is YYREEE in the germline V gene (reference sequence). The CDR3 is made up of 14 amino acids. The CDR3 protein is CASSFRGGNTEAFF. CDR3 DNA: TGTGCCAGCAGCTTTCGGGGGGGAAACACTGAAGCTTTCTTT.

The genes are TRBV5-4 and TRBJ2-7; D gene uncertain. Trimming stripped 5 bases from V and 3 bases from J, with 18 bases between. Germline CDR1 reads SGHNT; CDR2 reads YYREEE (reference sequence). The CDR3 length is 15 residues. CDR3 protein: CASRPDWTSDYEQYF. In DNA form, the CDR3 reads TGTGCCAGCAGGCCCGACTGGACCTCCGACTACGAGCAGTACTTC.

By sample share, this clone is large. The CDR3 is CASAPGNTIYF. The DNA for the CDR3 is TGTGCCAGCGCCCCAGGGAACACCATATATTTT. The rearrangement joins TRBV2 to TRBJ1-3, with D possibly TRBD1 on 5 matching bases. The CDR3 contains 11 residues. The V end lost 8 bases, the J end lost 7 bases, and 9 bases lay between the germline ends. Per germline, CDR1 SNHLY and CDR2 FYNNEI.

CDR3 sequence (DNA): TGTGCCAGCGCCCCCGGGGCAGGGGCGAACAATCAGCCCCAGCATTTT. Translated, it gives CASAPGAGANNQPQHF. V usage is TRBV27 and J usage is TRBJ1-5; D is perhaps TRBD1 (6 bases). The CDR3 contains 16 residues. Trimming cost V 8 bases and J 3 bases, with 20 bases left between them. Germline loops: CDR1 MNHEY, CDR2 SMNVEV (reference sequence).

CDR3 DNA sequence: TGTGCCAGCAGCTTCGGGGCTAGCGGCACAGATACGCAGTATTTT. The encoded protein is CASSFGASGTDTQYF. V and J are TRBV7-7 and TRBJ2-3, with a possible D match to TRBD2 (6 bases). Germline V gene sequence: CDR1 SSHAT, CDR2 FNYEAQ (reference sequence). The CDR3 loop spans 15 amino acids. V was shortened by 3 bases and J by 1 base, with 11 bases between the two germline ends.

V and J are TRBV2 and TRBJ2-2; 10 bases agree with TRBD2. The germline V gene has CDR1 SNHLY and CDR2 FYNNEI. Trimming took 4 bases from V and 1 from J; bases not matched to a gene: 3. The CDR3 covers 16 residues. CDR3 nucleotide sequence: TGTGCCAGCAGTGGGCCTAGCGGGAGGAACACCGGGGAGCTGTTTTTT. It codes for CASSGPSGRNTGELFF.

The rearrangement joins TRBV7-9 to TRBJ2-5; 10 bases fit TRBD1. The assigned J gene may be wrong: the sequence end matches TRBJ2-7 better. This CDR3 is built from 15 residues. Germline values: CDR1 SEHNR, CDR2 FQNEAQ (reference sequence). The CDR3, as DNA: TGTGCCAGCTTACGGACAGGGGGTAGTTTCAACGAGCAGTACTTC. Protein: CASLRTGGSFNEQYF.